Below, 30 T cell receptor beta chains from the same sample are listed, as sequenced in a study of shared clonotypes between healthy human individuals. TCRdb's table, derived via immunoSEQ multiplex PCR, lists solely in-frame clones and lacks some. The table has under 1,100,000 clones, approximately 78% seen once; the top ten hold roughly 0.57%. The sample was memory CD4+ T cells from PBMCs. Specified subset: CD45RA-negative fraction. The receptor set was obtained from a man between 18 and 29 years old in good health. Some clones in this sample may be carry-over from other donors' samples.

This chain links TRBV5-4 with TRBJ1-4; D call uncertain. V gave up 0 bases and J gave up 7 bases, with 13 bases separating them. Looked up from germline, CDR1 is SGHNT and CDR2 is YYREEE (reference sequence). CDR3 length: 15 residues. In DNA form, the CDR3 reads TGTGCCAGCAGCTTGGCGGGCAGCTCTGGTGAAAAACTGTTTTTT. Amino acid sequence: CASSLAGSSGEKLFF.

The chain has TRBV5-1 and TRBJ2-3; tentative D call: TRBD2 (6 bases). Germline V CDR1 and CDR2: SGHRS, YFSETQ. This CDR3 is built from 13 residues. V dropped 6 bases and J dropped 3 bases, with 11 bases sitting between them. This chain's CDR3 is CASTGTATDTQYF. DNA for the CDR3: TGCGCCAGCACGGGGACTGCAACAGATACGCAGTATTTT.

In its sample, this clone was seen many times. CDR3: CASSPGQRAGETQYF. The CDR3 DNA is TGTGCCAGCAGCCCCGGACAGCGGGCAGGGGAGACCCAGTACTTC. The genes are TRBV7-3 and TRBJ2-5; D is tentatively TRBD1 or TRBD2 (6 bases each). Germline CDR1 is SGHTA and CDR2 is FQGTGA. The ends were cut back, 5 bases at V and 5 bases at J, with 18 bases in the middle. There are 15 residues in the CDR3.

J is TRBJ2-3 and V is TRBV28, with a tentative D call TRBD1 (5 bases). From germline, CDR1 is MDHEN and CDR2 SYDVKM. The V gene lost 4 bases and the J gene lost 6 bases, with 14 bases spanning the gap. This CDR3 is built from 14 residues. DNA of the CDR3: TGTGCCAGCAGTTCCCAGGGTCGTAGGGATACGCAGTATTTT. Translation: CASSSQGRRDTQYF.

This chain joins TRBV13 and TRBJ2-1, with D tentatively TRBD2 (6 bases). Germline CDR1 is PRHDT and CDR2 is FYEKMQ (reference sequence). The CDR3 covers 14 residues. V was cut by 1 base and J by 5 bases, with 9 bases left in between. CDR3 in amino acids: CASSLALADNEQFF. In DNA form, the CDR3 reads TGTGCCAGCAGCTTAGCTTTAGCGGACAATGAGCAGTTCTTC.

CDR3 in amino acids: CASSLLGSGVQHF. In nucleotides, the CDR3 is TGTGCCAGCAGCTTATTGGGATCGGGGGTCCAGCATTTT. The chain couples TRBV7-2 to TRBJ1-5, with a weak D call TRBD1 (5 bases). Per germline, CDR1 SGHTA and CDR2 FQGNSA. The CDR3 has 13 amino acids. Trimming removed 2 bases from V and 12 bases from J, with 14 bases in between.

The chain combines TRBV30 with TRBJ2-7; D is ambiguous. V lost 3 bases to trimming and J lost 0 bases, with 12 bases between them. CDR3 length: 14 amino acids. CDR1 and CDR2 (germline): GTSNPN, SVGIG (reference sequence). The CDR3 loop reads CAWRRTTDSYEQYF. CDR3 in DNA: TGTGCCTGGAGGCGGACGACCGACTCCTACGAGCAGTACTTC.

The chain uses TRBV4-2 and TRBJ2-1, with TRBD2 identical over 10 bases. After removal of 0 bases from V and 4 bases from J, the junction contained 9 bases not matched to a gene. Looked up from germline, CDR1 is LGHNA and CDR2 is YNFKEQ. The CDR3 runs 18 residues. The CDR3 DNA is TGTGCCAGCAGCCAAGAGCGTTTGGGACTAGCGATTTACAATGAGCAGTTCTTC. Its protein is CASSQERLGLAIYNEQFF.

This clone was counted only a few times. This CDR3 is CASSLHIGQPQHF. The CDR3 region has the DNA TGCGCCAGCAGCTTGCACATAGGTCAGCCCCAGCATTTT. The chain carries TRBV5-1 and TRBJ1-5; D unresolved. The CDR3 sequence is 13 residues long. The germline V and J ends were trimmed by 1 base and 6 bases, with 8 bases remaining between them. CDR1 SGHRS and CDR2 YFSETQ come from the germline V gene.

V and J are TRBV19 and TRBJ1-1, with D maybe TRBD1 (5 bases). Germline V lookup: CDR1 LNHDA, CDR2 SQIVND (reference sequence). The V and J ends lost 5 bases and 0 bases respectively, with 10 bases between them. This CDR3 has 14 amino acids. The CDR3: CASSLGRLNTEAFF. In nucleotides, the CDR3 is TGTGCCAGTAGTCTGGGACGGTTGAACACTGAAGCTTTCTTT.

The rearrangement links TRBV2 to TRBJ2-5; perhaps TRBD2 as D (5 bases). Germline V gives CDR1 SNHLY, CDR2 FYNNEI. Trimming stripped 3 bases from V and 4 bases from J, with 9 bases between. The CDR3 is 13 amino acids. The CDR3 is CASSDPRGETQYF. Written as DNA, the CDR3 is TGTGCCAGCAGTGACCCCCGGGGAGAGACCCAGTACTTC. The full variable domain, its missing parts supplied by reference TRBV2 and TRBJ2-5, is EPEVTQTPSHQVTQMGQEVILRCVPISNHLYFYWYRQILGQKVEFLVSFYNNEISEKSEIFDDQFSVERPDGSNFTLKIRSTKLEDSAMYFCASSDPRGETQYFGPGTRLLVL.

The chain has TRBV18 and TRBJ2-7; 7 bases agree with TRBD2. CDR3 length equals 14 residues. The germline gives CDR1 KGHSH, CDR2 LQKENI. Losses at the gene ends were 0 bases for V and 2 bases for J; bases not matched to a gene: 1. The CDR3 here is CASSPPRGTYEQYF. CDR3 DNA sequence: TGTGCCAGCTCACCACCGCGGGGGACCTACGAGCAGTACTTC.

The chain is built from TRBV28 and TRBJ2-4; D is possibly TRBD1 or TRBD2 (5 bases each). Germline values: CDR1 MDHEN, CDR2 SYDVKM. There are 13 residues in the CDR3. Trimming removed 5 bases from V and 6 bases from J, with 11 bases in between. This CDR3 is CASSPGALNIQYF. The CDR3 DNA follows: TGTGCCAGCAGTCCCGGGGCTTTAAACATTCAGTACTTC.

The genes are TRBV6-5 and TRBJ2-7; 7 positions agree with TRBD1. CDR1 MNHEY and CDR2 SVGAGI come from the germline V gene. V lost 5 bases and J lost 4; bases outside the gene matches: 5. This CDR3 contains 13 residues. The CDR3 here is CASSNRGMYEQYF. The CDR3 bases are TGTGCCAGCAGTAACAGGGGAATGTACGAGCAGTACTTC.

The rearrangement links TRBV18 to TRBJ2-7, with D uncertain. Trimming removed 1 base at V and 5 bases at J, with 6 bases between. The CDR3 runs to 12 residues. Germline V gives CDR1 KGHSH, CDR2 LQKENI. The CDR3 coding sequence is TGTGCCAGCTCACCACTCGGCGACGAGCAGTACTTC. As protein: CASSPLGDEQYF.

A few counts support this clone. Other DNA variants within this sample encode the same CDR3. V is TRBV9 and J is TRBJ1-1; D gene unclear. The CDR3 totals 13 residues. The ends were cut back, 2 bases at V and 1 base at J, with 6 bases in the middle. CDR1 and CDR2 (germline): SGDLS, YYNGEE. The CDR3, as DNA: TGTGCCAGCAGCGTTTTAGAGAACACTGAAGCTTTCTTT. Residues: CASSVLENTEAFF.

The genes are TRBV7-3 and TRBJ1-2; 7 nucleotides line up with TRBD1. With V trimmed by 3 bases and J by 7 bases, 11 bases remained unmatched. The CDR3 contains 15 residues. Germline V CDR1 and CDR2: SGHTA, FQGTGA. The CDR3 DNA is TGTGCCAGCAGCTTGTTGGTCACCACAGGGGTTGGCTACACCTTC. It translates to CASSLLVTTGVGYTF.

This chain uses TRBV29-1 with TRBJ1-3; D is ambiguous. The CDR3 runs 13 residues. Germline CDR1 is SQVTM and CDR2 is ANQGSEA. V gave up 7 bases and J gave up 0 bases, with 10 bases separating them. The CDR3 coding sequence is TGCAGCGCTGCCTTGAGCTCTGGAAACACCATATATTTT. Amino acids: CSAALSSGNTIYF. Full variable domain (outside the CDR3, taken from reference TRBV29-1 and TRBJ1-3): SAVISQKPSRDICQRGTSLTIQCQVDSQVTMMFWYRQQPGQSLTLIATANQGSEATYESGFVIDKFPISRPNLTFSTLTVSNMSPEDSSIYLCSAALSSGNTIYFGEGSWLTVV.

V gene TRBV28 combines with J gene TRBJ2-7; 7 bases agree with TRBD2. This CDR3 has 16 amino acids. V shed 5 bases, J shed 4 bases, and the junction held 14 bases outside the gene matches. CDR1 MDHEN and CDR2 SYDVKM come from the germline V gene. The CDR3 DNA is TGTGCCAGCAGTCGAGTCGGGGGAGGGACTTTGTACGAGCAGTACTTC. Encoded protein: CASSRVGGGTLYEQYF.

The chain uses TRBV6-6 and TRBJ2-3; no reliable D call. Trimming removed 7 bases from V and 6 bases from J, with 14 bases in between. CDR1 and CDR2 (germline): MNHNY, SVGAGI (reference sequence). CDR3 size: 13 residues. The CDR3 DNA follows: TGTGCCAGCACCCAGTCGCGCCAGGATACGCAGTATTTT. It specifies CASTQSRQDTQYF.

This sequence joins TRBV5-1 and TRBJ2-1; D gene ambiguous. CDR3 length equals 14 residues. Germline values: CDR1 SGHRS, CDR2 YFSETQ. Trimming removed 5 bases at V and 0 bases at J, with 9 bases between. This CDR3 reads CASRAVDSYNEQFF. The CDR3, as DNA: TGCGCCAGCAGGGCGGTAGACTCCTACAATGAGCAGTTCTTC.

The rearrangement uses TRBV10-3 and TRBJ1-5, with no clear D. Germline-derived CDR1 and CDR2 are ENHRY and SYGVKD. Trimming cost V 5 bases and J 4 bases, with 12 bases left between them. The CDR3 spans 14 residues. CDR3 amino acids: CAISNGEGNQPQHF. The CDR3 DNA follows: TGTGCCATCAGTAATGGTGAGGGAAATCAGCCCCAGCATTTT.

The V gene is TRBV28, the J gene TRBJ2-1; D unclear. CDR1 MDHEN and CDR2 SYDVKM come from the germline V gene. V lost 6 bases and J 7 bases, leaving 10 bases between the germline ends. This CDR3 is built from 12 residues. This chain's CDR3 is CASRVYSNEQFF. The DNA of the CDR3 is TGTGCCAGCAGAGTGTACAGTAATGAGCAGTTCTTC.

The chain combines TRBV30 with TRBJ2-6; no definite D call. The CDR3 consists of 13 residues. In germline, CDR1 is GTSNPN, CDR2 SVGIG (reference sequence). Trimming pared 4 bases from V and 1 base from J, leaving 5 bases between. This CDR3 is CAWISSGANVLTF. As DNA, the CDR3 is TGTGCCTGGATTTCATCTGGGGCCAACGTCCTGACTTTC.

The chain carries TRBV13 and TRBJ2-7, with TRBD1 matching 8 bases. This CDR3 has 15 residues. The germline gives CDR1 PRHDT, CDR2 FYEKMQ (reference sequence). With 1 base clipped from V and 4 bases from J, the junction kept 6 bases outside the gene matches. The CDR3 reads CASSLAIRGPYEQYF. The CDR3 DNA sequence: TGTGCCAGCAGCTTAGCGATCAGGGGGCCATACGAGCAGTACTTC. The full variable domain, completed using reference TRBV13 and TRBJ2-7, is AAGVIQSPRHLIKEKRETATLKCYPIPRHDTVYWYQQGPGQDPQFLISFYEKMQSDKGSIPDRFSAQQFSDYHSELNMSSLELGDSALYFCASSLAIRGPYEQYFGPGTRLTVT.

The chain carries TRBV28 and TRBJ1-2, with D possibly matching TRBD1 (6 bases). V was pared by 5 bases and J by 4 bases, with 11 bases between. The CDR3 spans 13 residues. The germline CDR1 and CDR2 sequences are MDHEN and SYDVKM. This CDR3 reads CASSPQGSYGYTF. CDR3 DNA: TGTGCCAGCAGTCCACAGGGTTCCTATGGCTACACCTTC.

The chain joins TRBV4-2 to TRBJ1-2, with D possibly matching TRBD1 (5 bases). The germline V gene has CDR1 LGHNA and CDR2 YNFKEQ. This CDR3 region has 15 residues. V lost 1 base and J 4 bases, leaving 13 bases between the germline ends. CDR3 sequence: CASSQVQGGGYGYTF. CDR3 bases: TGTGCCAGCAGCCAAGTGCAGGGCGGTGGCTATGGCTACACCTTC.

With regard to this clone: Distinct nucleotide sequences in the sample also encode this CDR3. The chain links TRBV7-2 to TRBJ2-7; 7 bases match TRBD1. The CDR3 has 13 amino acids. Germline CDR1 reads SGHTA; CDR2 reads FQGNSA. Trimming at V came to 2 bases and at J to 2 bases, leaving 0 bases not matched to a gene. CDR3 in DNA: TGTGCCAGCAGCTTAACAGGGGCCTACGAGCAGTACTTC. Protein sequence: CASSLTGAYEQYF. Together with reference TRBV7-2 and TRBJ2-7, the CDR3 gives the full variable domain: GAGVSQSPSNKVTEKGKDVELRCDPISGHTALYWYRQSLGQGLEFLIYFQGNSAPDKSGLPSDRFSAERTGGSVSTLTIQRTQQEDSAVYLCASSLTGAYEQYFGPGTRLTVT.

The rearrangement uses TRBV18 and TRBJ1-2; 8 bases line up with TRBD1. The CDR3 is 15 amino acids. Germline-derived CDR1 and CDR2 are KGHSH and LQKENI. V shed 0 bases and J 7 bases; nucleotides not matched to a gene: 7. In nucleotides, the CDR3 is TGTGCCAGCTCACCACCGTGGTCGACAGGGGCTGGCTACACCTTC. Amino acids: CASSPPWSTGAGYTF.

This sequence joins TRBV28 and TRBJ2-3; perhaps TRBD1 as D (5 bases). Germline CDR1 reads MDHEN; CDR2 reads SYDVKM. The length of the CDR3 is 12 residues. V lost 4 bases to trimming and J lost 5 bases, with 7 bases between them. The CDR3 region is CASSWGEDTQYF. The CDR3 DNA reads as TGTGCCAGCAGTTGGGGCGAAGATACGCAGTATTTT.